This TCR beta chain came from a study of shared clonotypes between healthy human individuals. Trimming took off 6 bases at V and 5 bases at J, with 10 bases between the two ends. The CDR3 length is 12 residues. Germline-derived CDR1 and CDR2 are SGHAT and FQDESV (reference sequence). Sequencing was performed with immunoSEQ multiplex PCR; in TCRdb, only in-frame clones are kept and a portion is missing. The data contain around 2.5 million clones, 93% of them singletons. This clonotype was sampled from a man aged 18 to 29 in good health. Some clones in this sample may be carry-over from other donors' samples. The sample consisted of naive CD4+ T cells from PBMCs. Subset indicated: CD45RA+ positively selected. The chain links TRBV11-1 to TRBJ2-5; D unresolved. The DNA for the CDR3 is TGTGCCAGCAGTCTCAGTCCGGAGACCCAGTACTTC. Translation: CASSLSPETQYF.